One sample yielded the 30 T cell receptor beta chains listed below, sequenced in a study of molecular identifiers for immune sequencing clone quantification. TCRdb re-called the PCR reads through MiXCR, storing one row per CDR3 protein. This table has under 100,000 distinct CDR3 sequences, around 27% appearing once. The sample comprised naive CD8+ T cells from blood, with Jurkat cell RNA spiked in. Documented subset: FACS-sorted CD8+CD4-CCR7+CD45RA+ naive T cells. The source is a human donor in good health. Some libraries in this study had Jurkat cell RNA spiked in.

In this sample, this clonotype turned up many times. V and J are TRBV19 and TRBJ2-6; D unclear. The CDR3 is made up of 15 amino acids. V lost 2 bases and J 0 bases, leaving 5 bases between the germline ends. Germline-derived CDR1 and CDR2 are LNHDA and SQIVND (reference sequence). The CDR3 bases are TGTGCCAGTAGTATATACAGCTCTGGGGCCAACGTCCTGACTTTC. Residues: CASSIYSSGANVLTF.

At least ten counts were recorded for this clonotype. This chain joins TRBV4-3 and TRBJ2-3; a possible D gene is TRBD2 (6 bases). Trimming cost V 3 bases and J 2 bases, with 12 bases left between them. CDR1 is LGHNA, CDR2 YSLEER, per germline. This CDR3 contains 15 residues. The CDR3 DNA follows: TGCGCCAGCAGCCATAGCGGATCTACCACAGATACGCAGTATTTT. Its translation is CASSHSGSTTDTQYF.

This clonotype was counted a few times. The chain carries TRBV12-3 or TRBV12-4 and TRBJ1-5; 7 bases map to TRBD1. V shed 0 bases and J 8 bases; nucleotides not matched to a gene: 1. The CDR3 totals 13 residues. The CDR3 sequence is CASSLAQGEPQHF. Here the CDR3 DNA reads TGTGCCAGCAGTTTAGCGCAGGGGGAGCCCCAGCATTTT.

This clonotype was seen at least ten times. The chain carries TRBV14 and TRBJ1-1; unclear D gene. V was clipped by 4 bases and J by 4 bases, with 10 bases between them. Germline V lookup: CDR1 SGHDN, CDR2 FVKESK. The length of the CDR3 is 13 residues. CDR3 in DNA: TGTGCCAGCAGCCCTCCCAGCACCACTGAAGCTTTCTTT. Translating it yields CASSPPSTTEAFF.

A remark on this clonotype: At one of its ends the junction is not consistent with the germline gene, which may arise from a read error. The CDR3 nucleotides read TGTGCCAGCAGTGTCGAAGGAGAGGACTCCGTCCTGGCTTTC. This sequence encodes CASSVEGEDSVLAF. The J gene is TRBJ2-6, the V gene TRBV2; weak D call: TRBD2 (5 bases). CDR3 length equals 14 residues. CDR1 is SNHLY, CDR2 FYNNEI, per germline.

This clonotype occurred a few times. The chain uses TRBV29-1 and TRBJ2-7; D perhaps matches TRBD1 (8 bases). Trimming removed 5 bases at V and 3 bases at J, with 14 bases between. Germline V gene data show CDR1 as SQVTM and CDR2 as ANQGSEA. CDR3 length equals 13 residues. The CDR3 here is CSVSGGGGYEQYF. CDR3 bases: TGCAGCGTTTCAGGGGGCGGGGGCTACGAGCAGTACTTC.

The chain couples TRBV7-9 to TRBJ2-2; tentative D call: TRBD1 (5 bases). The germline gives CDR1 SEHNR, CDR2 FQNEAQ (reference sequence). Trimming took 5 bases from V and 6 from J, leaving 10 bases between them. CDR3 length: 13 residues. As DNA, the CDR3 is TGTGCCAGCAGCCCAGGGTACCCCGGGGAGCTGTTTTTT. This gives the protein CASSPGYPGELFF.

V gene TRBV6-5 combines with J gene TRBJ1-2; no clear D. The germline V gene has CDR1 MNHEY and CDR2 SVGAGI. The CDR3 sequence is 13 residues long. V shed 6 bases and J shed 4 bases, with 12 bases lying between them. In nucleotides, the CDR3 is TGTGCCAGCAGCCCCAAGGCCGGCTATGGCTACACCTTC. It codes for CASSPKAGYGYTF.

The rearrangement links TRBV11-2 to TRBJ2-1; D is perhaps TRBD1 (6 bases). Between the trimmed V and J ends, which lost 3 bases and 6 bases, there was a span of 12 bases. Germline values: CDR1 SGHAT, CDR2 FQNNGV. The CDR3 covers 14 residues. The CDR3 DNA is TGTGCCAGCAGCTTGGGGGCCCGAGTCAATGAGCAGTTCTTC. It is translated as CASSLGARVNEQFF.

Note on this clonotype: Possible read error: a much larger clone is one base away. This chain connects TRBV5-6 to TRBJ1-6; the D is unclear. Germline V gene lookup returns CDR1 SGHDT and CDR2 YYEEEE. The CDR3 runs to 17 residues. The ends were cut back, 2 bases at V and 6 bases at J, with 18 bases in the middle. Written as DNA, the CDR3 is TGTGCCAGCAGCTTAAGACCCTCGCGGGCCTTTAATTCACCCCTCCACTTT. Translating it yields CASSLRPSRAFNSPLHF.

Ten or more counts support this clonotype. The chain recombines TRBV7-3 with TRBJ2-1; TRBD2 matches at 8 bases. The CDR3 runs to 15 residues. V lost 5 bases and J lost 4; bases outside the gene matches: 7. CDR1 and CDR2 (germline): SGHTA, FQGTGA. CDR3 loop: CASSPSGSGYNEQFF. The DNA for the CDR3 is TGTGCCAGCAGCCCCAGCGGGAGTGGTTACAATGAGCAGTTCTTC.

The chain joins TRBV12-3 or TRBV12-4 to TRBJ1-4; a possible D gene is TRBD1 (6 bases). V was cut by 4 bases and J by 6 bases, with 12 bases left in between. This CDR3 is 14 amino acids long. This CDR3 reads CASSYERGYEKLFF. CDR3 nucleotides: TGTGCCAGCAGTTACGAGAGGGGGTATGAAAAACTGTTTTTT.

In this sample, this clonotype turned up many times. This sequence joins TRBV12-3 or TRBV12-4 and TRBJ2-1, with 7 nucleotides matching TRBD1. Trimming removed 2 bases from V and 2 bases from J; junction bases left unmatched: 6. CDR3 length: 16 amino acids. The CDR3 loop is CASSLNDRAPYNEQFF. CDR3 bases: TGTGCCAGCAGTTTAAACGACAGGGCCCCCTACAATGAGCAGTTCTTC.

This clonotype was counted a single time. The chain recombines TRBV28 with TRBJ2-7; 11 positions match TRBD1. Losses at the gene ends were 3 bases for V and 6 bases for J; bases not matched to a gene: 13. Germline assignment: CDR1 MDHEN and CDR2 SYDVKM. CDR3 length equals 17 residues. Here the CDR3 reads CASSFPPWTGGLFEQYF. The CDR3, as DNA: TGTGCCAGCAGTTTTCCCCCGTGGACAGGGGGCCTTTTCGAGCAGTACTTC.

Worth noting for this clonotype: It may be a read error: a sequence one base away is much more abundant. The chain's CDR3 is CASSVGRETNTQYF. CDR3 coding DNA: TGTGCCAGCAGCGTAGGGCGAGAAACAAATACGCAGTATTTT. The rearrangement joins TRBV9 to TRBJ2-3; D remains ambiguous. This CDR3 contains 14 residues. The germline V gene encodes CDR1 SGDLS and CDR2 YYNGEE. V lost 0 bases and J lost 7, with 12 bases in between.

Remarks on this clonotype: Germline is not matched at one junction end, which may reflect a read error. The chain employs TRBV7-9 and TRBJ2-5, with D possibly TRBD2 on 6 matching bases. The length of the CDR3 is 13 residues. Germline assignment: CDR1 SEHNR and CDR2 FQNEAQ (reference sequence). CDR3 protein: CAGSLADQETQYF. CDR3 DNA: TGTGCCGGCAGCTTAGCGGACCAAGAGACCCAGTACTTC.

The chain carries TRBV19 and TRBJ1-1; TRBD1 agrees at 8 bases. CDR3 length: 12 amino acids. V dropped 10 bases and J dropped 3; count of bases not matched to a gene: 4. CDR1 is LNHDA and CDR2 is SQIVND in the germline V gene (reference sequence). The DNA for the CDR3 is TGTGCCACCGGACAGGGTTACACTGAAGCTTTCTTT. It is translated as CATGQGYTEAFF.

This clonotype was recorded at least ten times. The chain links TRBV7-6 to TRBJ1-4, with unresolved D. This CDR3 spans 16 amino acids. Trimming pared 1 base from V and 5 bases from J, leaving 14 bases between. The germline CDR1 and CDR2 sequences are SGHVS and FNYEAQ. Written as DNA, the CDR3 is TGTGCCAGCAGCTTAGATCCGAGTGGAAGCAATGAAAAACTGTTTTTT. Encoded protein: CASSLDPSGSNEKLFF.

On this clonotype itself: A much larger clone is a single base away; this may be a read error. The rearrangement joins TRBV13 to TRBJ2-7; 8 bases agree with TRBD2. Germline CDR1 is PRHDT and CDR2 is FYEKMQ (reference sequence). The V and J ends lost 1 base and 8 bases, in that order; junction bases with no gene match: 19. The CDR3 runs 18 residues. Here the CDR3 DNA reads TGTGCCAGCAGCTTAGAGGGGTTCCCCGGGGGGGCCTATGTCAAGCAGTACTTC. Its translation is CASSLEGFPGGAYVKQYF.

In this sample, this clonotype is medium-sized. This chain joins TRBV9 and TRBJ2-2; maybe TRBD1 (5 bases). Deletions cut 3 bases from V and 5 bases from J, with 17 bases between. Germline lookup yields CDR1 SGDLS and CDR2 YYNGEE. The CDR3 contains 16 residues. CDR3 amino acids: CASSAFDSYNTGELFF. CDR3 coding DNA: TGTGCCAGCAGCGCTTTCGACAGTTACAATACCGGGGAGCTGTTTTTT.

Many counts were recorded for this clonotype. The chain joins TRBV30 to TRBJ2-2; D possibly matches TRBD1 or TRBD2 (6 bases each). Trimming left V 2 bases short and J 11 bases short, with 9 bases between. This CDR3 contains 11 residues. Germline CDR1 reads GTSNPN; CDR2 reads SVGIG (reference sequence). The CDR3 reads CAWSYGGELFF. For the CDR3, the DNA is TGTGCCTGGAGTTACGGGGGCGAGCTGTTTTTT. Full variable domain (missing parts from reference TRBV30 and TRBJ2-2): SQTIHQWPATLVQPVGSPLSLECTVEGTSNPNLYWYRQAAGRGLQLLFYSVGIGQISSEVPQNLSASRPQDRQFILSSKKLLLSDSGFYLCAWSYGGELFFGEGSRLTVL.

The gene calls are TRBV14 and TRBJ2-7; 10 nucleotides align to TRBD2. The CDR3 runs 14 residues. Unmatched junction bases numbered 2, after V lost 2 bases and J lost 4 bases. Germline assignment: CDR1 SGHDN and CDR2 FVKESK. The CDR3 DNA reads TGTGCCAGCAGCCAACCGGGACTAGCGTACGAGCAGTACTTC. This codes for CASSQPGLAYEQYF.

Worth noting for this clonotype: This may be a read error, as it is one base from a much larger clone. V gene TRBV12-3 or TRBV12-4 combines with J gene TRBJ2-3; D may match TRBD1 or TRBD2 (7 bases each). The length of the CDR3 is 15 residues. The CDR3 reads CASSPQGGVLDPQYF. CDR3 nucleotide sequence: TGTGCCAGCAGCCCCCAGGGGGGGGTTTTAGATCCGCAGTATTTT.

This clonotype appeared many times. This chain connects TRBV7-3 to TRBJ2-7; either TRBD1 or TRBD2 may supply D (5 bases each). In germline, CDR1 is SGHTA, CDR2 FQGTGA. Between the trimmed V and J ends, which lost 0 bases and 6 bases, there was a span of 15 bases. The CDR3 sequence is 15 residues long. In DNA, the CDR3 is TGTGCCAGCAGCTTAACGGACTCAGGGTTGAGCGAGCAGTACTTC. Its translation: CASSLTDSGLSEQYF.

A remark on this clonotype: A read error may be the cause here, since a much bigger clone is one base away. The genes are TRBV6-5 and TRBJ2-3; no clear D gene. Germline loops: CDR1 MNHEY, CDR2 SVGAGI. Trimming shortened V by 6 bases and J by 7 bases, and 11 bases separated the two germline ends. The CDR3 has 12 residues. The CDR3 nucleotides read TGTGCCAGCAGCCCCGGAGCGTATACGCAGTATTTT. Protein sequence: CASSPGAYTQYF.

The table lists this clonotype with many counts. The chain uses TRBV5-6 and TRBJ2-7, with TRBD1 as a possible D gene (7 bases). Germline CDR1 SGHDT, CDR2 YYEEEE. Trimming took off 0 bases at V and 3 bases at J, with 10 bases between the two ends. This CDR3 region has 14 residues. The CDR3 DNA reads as TGTGCCAGCAGCTTGGTCCAGGGGGGCTACGAGCAGTACTTC. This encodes CASSLVQGGYEQYF.

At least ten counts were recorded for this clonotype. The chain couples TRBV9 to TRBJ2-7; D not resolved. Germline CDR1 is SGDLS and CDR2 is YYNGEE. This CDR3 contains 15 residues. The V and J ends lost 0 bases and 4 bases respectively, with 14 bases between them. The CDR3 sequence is CASSVDVGPRYEQYF. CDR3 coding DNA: TGTGCCAGCAGCGTAGATGTGGGCCCAAGGTACGAGCAGTACTTC.

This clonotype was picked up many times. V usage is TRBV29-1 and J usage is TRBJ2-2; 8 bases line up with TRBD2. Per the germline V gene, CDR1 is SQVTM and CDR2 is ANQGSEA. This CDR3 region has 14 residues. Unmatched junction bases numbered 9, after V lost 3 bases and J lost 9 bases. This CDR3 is CSVEYREGSRELFF. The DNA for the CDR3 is TGCAGCGTTGAGTATCGGGAGGGATCCAGGGAGCTGTTTTTT.

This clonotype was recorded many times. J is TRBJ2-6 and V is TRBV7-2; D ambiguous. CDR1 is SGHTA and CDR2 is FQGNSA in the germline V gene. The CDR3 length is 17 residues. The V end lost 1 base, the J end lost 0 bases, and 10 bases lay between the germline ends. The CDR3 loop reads CASSLVDAISGANVLTF. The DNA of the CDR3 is TGTGCCAGCAGCTTAGTGGACGCGATCTCTGGGGCCAACGTCCTGACTTTC. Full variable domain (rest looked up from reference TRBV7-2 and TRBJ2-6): GAGVSQSPSNKVTEKGKDVELRCDPISGHTALYWYRQSLGQGLEFLIYFQGNSAPDKSGLPSDRFSAERTGGSVSTLTIQRTQQEDSAVYLCASSLVDAISGANVLTFGAGSRLTVL.

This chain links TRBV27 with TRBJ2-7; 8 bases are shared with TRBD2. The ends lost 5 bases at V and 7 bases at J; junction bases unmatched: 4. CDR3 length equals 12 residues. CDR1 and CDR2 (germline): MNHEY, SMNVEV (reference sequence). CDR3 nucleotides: TGTGCCAGCAGTACTAGCGGTGGGGAGCAGTACTTC. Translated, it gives CASSTSGGEQYF.